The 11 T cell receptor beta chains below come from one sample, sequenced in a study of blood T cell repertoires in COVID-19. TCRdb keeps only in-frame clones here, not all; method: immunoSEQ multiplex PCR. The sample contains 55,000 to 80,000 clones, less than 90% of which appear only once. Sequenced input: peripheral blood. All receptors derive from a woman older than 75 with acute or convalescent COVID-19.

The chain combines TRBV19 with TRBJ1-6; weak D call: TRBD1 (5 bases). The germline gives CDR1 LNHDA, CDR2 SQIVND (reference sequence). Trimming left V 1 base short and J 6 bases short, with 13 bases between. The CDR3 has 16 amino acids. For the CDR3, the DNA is TGTGCCAGTAGTATAGGGACACTCATCCGTAATTCACCCCTCCACTTT. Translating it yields CASSIGTLIRNSPLHF. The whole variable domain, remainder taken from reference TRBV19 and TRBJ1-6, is DGGITQSPKYLFRKEGQNVTLSCEQNLNHDAMYWYRQDPGQGLRLIYYSQIVNDFQKGDIAEGYSVSREKKESFPLTVTSAQKNPTAFYLCASSIGTLIRNSPLHFGNGTRLTVT.

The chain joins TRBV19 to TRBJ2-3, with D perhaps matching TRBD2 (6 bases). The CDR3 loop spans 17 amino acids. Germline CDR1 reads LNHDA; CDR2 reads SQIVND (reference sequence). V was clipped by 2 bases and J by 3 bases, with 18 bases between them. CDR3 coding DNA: TGTGCCAGTAGTATAAGTATCGTGGCGGGGACTACAGATACGCAGTATTTT. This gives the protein CASSISIVAGTTDTQYF.

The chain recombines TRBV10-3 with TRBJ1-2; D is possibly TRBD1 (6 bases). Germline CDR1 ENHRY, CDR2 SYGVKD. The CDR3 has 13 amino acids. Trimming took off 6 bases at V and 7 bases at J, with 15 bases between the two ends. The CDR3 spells CAISSSGAGGYTF. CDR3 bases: TGTGCCATCAGCTCTTCAGGGGCGGGTGGCTACACCTTC.

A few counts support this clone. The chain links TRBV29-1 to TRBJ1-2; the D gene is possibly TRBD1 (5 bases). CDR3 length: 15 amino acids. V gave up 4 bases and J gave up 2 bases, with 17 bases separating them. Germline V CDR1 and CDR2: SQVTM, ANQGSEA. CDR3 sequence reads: CSVVVSSPGNYGYTF. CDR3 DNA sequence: TGCAGCGTTGTGGTCAGCTCTCCAGGGAACTATGGCTACACCTTC. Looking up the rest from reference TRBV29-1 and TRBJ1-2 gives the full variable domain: SAVISQKPSRDICQRGTSLTIQCQVDSQVTMMFWYRQQPGQSLTLIATANQGSEATYESGFVIDKFPISRPNLTFSTLTVSNMSPEDSSIYLCSVVVSSPGNYGYTFGSGTRLTVV.

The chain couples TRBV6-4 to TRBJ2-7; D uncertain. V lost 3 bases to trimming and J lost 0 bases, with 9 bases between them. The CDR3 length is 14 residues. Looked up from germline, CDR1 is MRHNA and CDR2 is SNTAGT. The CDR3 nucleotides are TGTGCCAGCAGTGAATCCACCAGCTCCTACGAGCAGTACTTC. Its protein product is CASSESTSSYEQYF.

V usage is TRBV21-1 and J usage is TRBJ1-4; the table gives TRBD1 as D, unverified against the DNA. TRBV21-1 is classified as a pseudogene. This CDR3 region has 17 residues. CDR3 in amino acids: CASSKKVGTRGDEKLFF. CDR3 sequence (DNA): TGTGCCAGCAGCAAAAAGGTGGGGACAAGGGGTGATGAAAAACTGTTTTTT.

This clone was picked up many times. The DNA of the CDR3 is TGTGCCAGCAGTTTAGGCGGGTTCCGCAATTCACCCCTCCACTTT. It yields the protein CASSLGGFRNSPLHF. This chain uses TRBV27 with TRBJ1-6; D gene unclear. In germline, CDR1 is MNHEY, CDR2 SMNVEV (reference sequence). The CDR3 length is 15 residues. Trimming took 2 bases from V and 7 from J, leaving 12 bases between them.

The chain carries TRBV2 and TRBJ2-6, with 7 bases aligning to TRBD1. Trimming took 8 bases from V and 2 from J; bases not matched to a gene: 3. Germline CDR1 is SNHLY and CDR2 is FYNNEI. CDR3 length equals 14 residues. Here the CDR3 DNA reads TGTGCCAGCGAAGGGGGCACTGGGGCCAACGTCCTGACTTTC. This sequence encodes CASEGGTGANVLTF. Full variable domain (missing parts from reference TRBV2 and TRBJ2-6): EPEVTQTPSHQVTQMGQEVILRCVPISNHLYFYWYRQILGQKVEFLVSFYNNEISEKSEIFDDQFSVERPDGSNFTLKIRSTKLEDSAMYFCASEGGTGANVLTFGAGSRLTVL.

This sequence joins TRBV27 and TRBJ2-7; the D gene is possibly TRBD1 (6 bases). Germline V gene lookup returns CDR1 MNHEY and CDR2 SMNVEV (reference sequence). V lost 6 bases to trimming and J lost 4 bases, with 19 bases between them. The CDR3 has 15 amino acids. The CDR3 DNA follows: TGTGCCAGCAGCCGTCAGGACAGAGGGAGTTACGAGCAGTACTTC. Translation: CASSRQDRGSYEQYF.

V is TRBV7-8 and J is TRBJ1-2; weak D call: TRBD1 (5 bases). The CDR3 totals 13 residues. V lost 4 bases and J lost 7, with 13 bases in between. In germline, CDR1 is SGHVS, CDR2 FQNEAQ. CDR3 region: CASSSRGFGGYTF. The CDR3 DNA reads TGTGCCAGCAGCTCACGGGGGTTCGGTGGCTACACCTTC.

The CDR3 DNA sequence: TGTGCCAGCTCACCAATGGGACAGGGGCCGCAATCTGGAAACACCATATATTTT. It specifies CASSPMGQGPQSGNTIYF. The chain recombines TRBV18 with TRBJ1-3; TRBD1 aligns across 10 bases. The germline V gene has CDR1 KGHSH and CDR2 LQKENI. J was trimmed by 1 base and V by 2 bases; bases with no gene match: 8. The CDR3 totals 18 residues. The full variable domain, with the rest looked up from reference TRBV18 and TRBJ1-3, is NAGVMQNPRHLVRRRGQEARLRCSPMKGHSHVYWYRQLPEEGLKFMVYLQKENIIDESGMPKERFSAEFPKEGPSILRIQQVVRGDSAAYFCASSPMGQGPQSGNTIYFGEGSWLTVV.